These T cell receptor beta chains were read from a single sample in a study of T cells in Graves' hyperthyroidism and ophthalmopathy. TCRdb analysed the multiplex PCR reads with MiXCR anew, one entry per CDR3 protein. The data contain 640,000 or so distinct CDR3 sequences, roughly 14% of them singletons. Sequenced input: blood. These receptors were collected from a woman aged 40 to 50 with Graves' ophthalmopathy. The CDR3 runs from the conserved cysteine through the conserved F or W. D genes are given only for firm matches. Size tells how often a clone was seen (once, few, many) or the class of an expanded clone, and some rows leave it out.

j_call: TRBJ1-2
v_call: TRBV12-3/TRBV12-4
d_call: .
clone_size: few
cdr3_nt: TGTGCCAGCAGTTTAAGGGGCGTCCGTACCCTCTATGGCTACACCTTC
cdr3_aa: CASSLRGVRTLYGYTF

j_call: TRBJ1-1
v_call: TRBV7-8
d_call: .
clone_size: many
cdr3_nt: TGTGCCAGCAGCCGAGACAGGGAAGCTTTCTTT
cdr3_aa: CASSRDREAFF

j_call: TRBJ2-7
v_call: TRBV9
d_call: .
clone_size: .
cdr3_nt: TGTGCCAGCAGCTACGGCCCTACTGAAGGCTACGAGCAGTACTTC
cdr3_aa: CASSYGPTEGYEQYF

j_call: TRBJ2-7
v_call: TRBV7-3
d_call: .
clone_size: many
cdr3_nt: TGTGCCAGCAGCCTAGAAAGGGGGAGCTCCTACGAGCAGTACTTC
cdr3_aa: CASSLERGSSYEQYF

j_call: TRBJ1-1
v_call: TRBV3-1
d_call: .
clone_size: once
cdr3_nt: TGTGCCAGCAGCCGCCCTAGGGTTCCGGGATGGACTGAAGCTTTCTTT
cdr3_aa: CASSRPRVPGWTEAFF

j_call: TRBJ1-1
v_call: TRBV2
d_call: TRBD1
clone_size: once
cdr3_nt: TGTGCCAGCAGGACAGGGACCGCTTTCTTT
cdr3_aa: CASRTGTAFF

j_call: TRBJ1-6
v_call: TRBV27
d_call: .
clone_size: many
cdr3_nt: TGTGCCAGCAGGGAGGACAGCGCTAATTCACCCCTCCACTTT
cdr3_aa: CASREDSANSPLHF

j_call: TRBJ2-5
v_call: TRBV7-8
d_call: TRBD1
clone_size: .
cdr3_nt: TGTGCCAGCAGCCTTGGACAGGGGCGGTGGGAGACCCAGTACTTC
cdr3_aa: CASSLGQGRWETQYF

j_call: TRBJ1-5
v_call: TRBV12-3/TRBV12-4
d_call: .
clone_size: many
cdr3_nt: TGTGCCAGCCCTGGTCGCAATCAGCCCCAGCATTTT
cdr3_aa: CASPGRNQPQHF

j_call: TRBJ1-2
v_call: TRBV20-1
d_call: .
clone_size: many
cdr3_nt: TGCAGCCACCCACCAGCTGGATATGATGGCTACACCTTC
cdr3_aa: CSHPPAGYDGYTF

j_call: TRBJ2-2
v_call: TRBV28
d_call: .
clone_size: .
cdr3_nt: TGTGCCAGCACCGGCGGACAGACGAACACCGGGGAGCTGTTTTTT
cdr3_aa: CASTGGQTNTGELFF

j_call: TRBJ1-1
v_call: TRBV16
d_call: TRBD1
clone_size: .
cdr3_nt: TGTGCCAGCAGCCAATTCGGCAGGGGGCGCGGCACTGAAGCTTTCTTT
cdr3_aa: CASSQFGRGRGTEAFF

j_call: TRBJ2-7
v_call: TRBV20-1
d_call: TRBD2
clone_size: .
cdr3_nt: TGCAGTGCCCCGGGACTAGCGGGAGGCCACGAGCAGTACTTC
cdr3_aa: CSAPGLAGGHEQYF

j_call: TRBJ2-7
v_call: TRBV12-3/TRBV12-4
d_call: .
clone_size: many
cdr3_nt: TGTGCCAGCAGTCCCTCCAGCTTTGGGTCCTACGAGCAGTACTTC
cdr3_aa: CASSPSSFGSYEQYF

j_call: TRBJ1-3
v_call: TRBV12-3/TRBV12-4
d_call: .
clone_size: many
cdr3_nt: TGTGCCAGCAGCGACACAAATTCTGGAAACACCATATATTTT
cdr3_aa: CASSDTNSGNTIYF

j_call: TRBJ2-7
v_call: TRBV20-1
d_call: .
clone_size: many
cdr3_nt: TGCAGTGCTCCCAGACCACCCGGATTCTACGAGCAGTACTTC
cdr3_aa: CSAPRPPGFYEQYF

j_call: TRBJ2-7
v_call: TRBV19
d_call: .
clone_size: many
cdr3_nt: TGTGCCAGTAGTGCCCAGGAAGCGGCCAGCTCCTACGAGCAGTACTTC
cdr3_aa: CASSAQEAASSYEQYF

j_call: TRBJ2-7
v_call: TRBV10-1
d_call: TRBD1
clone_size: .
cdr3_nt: TGCGCCAGCAGTACCGGACAGGGCGGCGAGCAGTACTTC
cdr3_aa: CASSTGQGGEQYF

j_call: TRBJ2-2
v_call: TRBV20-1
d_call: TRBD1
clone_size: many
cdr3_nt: TGCAGTTCCAGGGGGATACAGAACACCGGGGAGCTGTTTTTT
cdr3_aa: CSSRGIQNTGELFF

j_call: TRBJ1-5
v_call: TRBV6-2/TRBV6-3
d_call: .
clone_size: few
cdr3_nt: TGTGCCAGCAGCTACGAGGTTCAACAGCCCCAGCATTTT
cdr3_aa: CASSYEVQQPQHF

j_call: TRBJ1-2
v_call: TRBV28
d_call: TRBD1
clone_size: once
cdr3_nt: TGTGCCAGCAGCCGAGCAGGGGGTGCGGGCTACACCTTC
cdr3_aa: CASSRAGGAGYTF

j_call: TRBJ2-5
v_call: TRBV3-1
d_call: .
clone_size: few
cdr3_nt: TGTGCCAGCAGCCCCCTACGGGGAAGGCAAGAGACCCAGTACTTC
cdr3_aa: CASSPLRGRQETQYF

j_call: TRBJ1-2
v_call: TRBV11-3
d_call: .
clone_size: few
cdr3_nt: TGTGCCAGCAGCTCCCGGTGGATGGGGCAATATGGCTACACCTTC
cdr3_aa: CASSSRWMGQYGYTF

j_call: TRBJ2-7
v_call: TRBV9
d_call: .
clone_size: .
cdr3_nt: TGTGCCAGCAGCGTAGGTTCGGTTGGGTTCGAGCAGTACTTC
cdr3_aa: CASSVGSVGFEQYF

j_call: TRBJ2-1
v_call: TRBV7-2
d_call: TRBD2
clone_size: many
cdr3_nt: TGTGCCAGCAGCTTATCCGACTGGGGAGCGGGAGGGGGTGAGCAGTTCTTC
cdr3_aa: CASSLSDWGAGGGEQFF

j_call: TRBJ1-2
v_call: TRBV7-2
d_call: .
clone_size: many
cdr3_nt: TGTGCCAGCAGCTTCCCGGAAATTGGCTACACCTTC
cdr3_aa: CASSFPEIGYTF

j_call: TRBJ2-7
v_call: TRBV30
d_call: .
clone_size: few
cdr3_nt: TGTGCCTGGAACCTTAATGAAATAGGGGAGGAGCAGTACTTC
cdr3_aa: CAWNLNEIGEEQYF

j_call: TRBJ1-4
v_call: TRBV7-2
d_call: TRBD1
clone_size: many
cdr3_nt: TGTGCCAGCAGCTTATCCCGTTGGGACAGGGTCTTTTTT
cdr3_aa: CASSLSRWDRVFF

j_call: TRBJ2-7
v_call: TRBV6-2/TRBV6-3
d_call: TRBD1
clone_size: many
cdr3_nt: TGTGCCAGCAGCTCGACAGGGATCGTCTACGAGCAGTACTTC
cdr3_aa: CASSSTGIVYEQYF

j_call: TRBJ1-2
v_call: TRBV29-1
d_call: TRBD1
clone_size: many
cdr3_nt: TGCAGCGTTGGTCAGGGGGTGGGAAGCAGTGTGTATGGCTACACCTTC
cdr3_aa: CSVGQGVGSSVYGYTF

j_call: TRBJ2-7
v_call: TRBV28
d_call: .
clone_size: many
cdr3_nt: TGTGCCAGCAGTTCAGAAGACTTAACCTACGAGCAGTACTTC
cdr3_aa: CASSSEDLTYEQYF

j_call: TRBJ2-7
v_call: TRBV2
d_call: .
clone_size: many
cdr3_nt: TGTGCCAGCACCCCCGGAGGACTCTATTTCTACGAGCAGTACTTC
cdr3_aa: CASTPGGLYFYEQYF

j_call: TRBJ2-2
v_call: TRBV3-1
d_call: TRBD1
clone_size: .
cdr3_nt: TGTGCCAGCAGCCAAAGGGACAGCCGGAGTTGGGAGCTGTTTTTT
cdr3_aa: CASSQRDSRSWELFF

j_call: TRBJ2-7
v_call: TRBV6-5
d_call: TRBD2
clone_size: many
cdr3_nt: TGTGCCAGCAGTTCGGGGGGACGGGGAAGGGAGCAGTACTTC
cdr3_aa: CASSSGGRGREQYF

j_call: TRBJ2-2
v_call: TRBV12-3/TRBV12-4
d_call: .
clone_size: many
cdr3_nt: TGTGCCAGCAGCGATGGACTCCGATGGCTGTTTTTT
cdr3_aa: CASSDGLRWLFF

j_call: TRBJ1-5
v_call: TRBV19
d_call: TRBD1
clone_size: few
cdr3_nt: TGTGCCAGTAGAGGACAGGGGGGATTTAGCAATCAGCCCCAGCATTTT
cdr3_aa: CASRGQGGFSNQPQHF

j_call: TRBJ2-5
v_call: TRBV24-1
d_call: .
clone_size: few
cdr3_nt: TGTGCCACCAGTGGTGGCCGGACCGGGGGGCTTTTAGAGACCCAGTACTTC
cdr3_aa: CATSGGRTGGLLETQYF

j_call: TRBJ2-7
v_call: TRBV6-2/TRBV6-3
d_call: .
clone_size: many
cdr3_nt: TGTGCCAGCAGTACTCAGGACGGACCCTACGAGCAGTACTTC
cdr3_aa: CASSTQDGPYEQYF

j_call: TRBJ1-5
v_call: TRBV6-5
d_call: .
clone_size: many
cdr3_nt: TGTGCCAGCAGTTCCCGGGACGGCAATCAGCCCCAGCATTTT
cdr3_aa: CASSSRDGNQPQHF

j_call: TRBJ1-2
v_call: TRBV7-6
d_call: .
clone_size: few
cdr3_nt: TGTGCCAGCAGCCCGCCGGGGATTAACTATGGCTACACCTTC
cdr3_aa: CASSPPGINYGYTF

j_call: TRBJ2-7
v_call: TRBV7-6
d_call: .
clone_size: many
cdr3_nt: TGTGCCAGCAGCCCCTTGGGGTACGAGCAGTACTTC
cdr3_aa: CASSPLGYEQYF

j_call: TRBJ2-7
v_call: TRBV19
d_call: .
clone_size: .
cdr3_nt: TGTGCCAGTACCCGAAATTGGAGGGACCTTCACTCCTACGAGCAGTACTTC
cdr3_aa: CASTRNWRDLHSYEQYF

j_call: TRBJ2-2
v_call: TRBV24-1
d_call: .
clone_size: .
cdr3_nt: TGTGCCACCAGTGAGGCCCCAGGGGCCTCGGACACCGGGGAGCTGTTTTTT
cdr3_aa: CATSEAPGASDTGELFF

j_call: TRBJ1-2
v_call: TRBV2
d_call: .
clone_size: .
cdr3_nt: TGTGCCAGCAGTGAATGGGGGCAGGGCTCCTATGGCTACACCTTC
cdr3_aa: CASSEWGQGSYGYTF

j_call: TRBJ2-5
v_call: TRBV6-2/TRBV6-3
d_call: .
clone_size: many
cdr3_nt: TGTGCCAGCACGCCGGGACTCCAAGAGACCCAGTACTTC
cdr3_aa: CASTPGLQETQYF

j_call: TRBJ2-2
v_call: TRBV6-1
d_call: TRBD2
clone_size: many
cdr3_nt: TGTGCCAGCACAACACTAGCGGTGGCCGGGGAGCTGTTTTTT
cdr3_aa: CASTTLAVAGELFF

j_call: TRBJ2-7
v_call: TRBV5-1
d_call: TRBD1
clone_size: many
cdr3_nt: TGCGCCAGCAGCTACAGACAGGGCCTAGGGGGCGAGCAGTACTTC
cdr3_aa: CASSYRQGLGGEQYF

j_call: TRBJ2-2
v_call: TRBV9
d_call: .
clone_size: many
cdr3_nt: TGTGCCAGCAGCGCGGACGGGGTAGTCGAGACCGGGGAGCTGTTTTTT
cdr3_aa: CASSADGVVETGELFF

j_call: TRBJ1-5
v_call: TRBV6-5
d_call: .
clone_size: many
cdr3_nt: TGTGCGATTGGGGACGCGGGGCTGGACATTCCCCAGCATTTT
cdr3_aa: CAIGDAGLDIPQHF

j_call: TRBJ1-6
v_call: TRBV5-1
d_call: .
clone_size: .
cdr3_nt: TGCGCCAGCAAGGCGGGGAAAAATTCACCCCTCCACTTT
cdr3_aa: CASKAGKNSPLHF

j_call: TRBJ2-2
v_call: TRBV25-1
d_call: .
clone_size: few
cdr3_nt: TGTGCCAGCAGTGAGGGGGAACGTACGGCCGGGGAGCTGTTTTTT
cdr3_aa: CASSEGERTAGELFF

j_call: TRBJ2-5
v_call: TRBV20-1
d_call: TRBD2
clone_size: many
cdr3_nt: TGCAGTGCTAGCGCCGGGACTAGCAGAGAGACCCAGTACTTC
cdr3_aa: CSASAGTSRETQYF

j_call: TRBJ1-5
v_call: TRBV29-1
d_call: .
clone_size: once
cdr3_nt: TGCAGCGTTGTGGGGGGGGGTCGGGATCAGCCCCAGCATTTT
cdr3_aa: CSVVGGGRDQPQHF

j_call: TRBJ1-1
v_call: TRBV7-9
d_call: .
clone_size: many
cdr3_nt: TGTGCCAGCAGCTTAGTTTCAGTGAACACTGAAGCTTTCTTT
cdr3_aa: CASSLVSVNTEAFF

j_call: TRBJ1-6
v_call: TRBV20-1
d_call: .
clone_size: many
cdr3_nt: TGCAGTGCTAGACGCCCCATGGGAAATTCACCCCTCCACTTT
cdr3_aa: CSARRPMGNSPLHF

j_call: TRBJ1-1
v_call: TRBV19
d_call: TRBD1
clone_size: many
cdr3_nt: TGTGCCAGTAGCGTAGACAGGGACCCTCTGCAAGGCACTGAAGCTTTCTTT
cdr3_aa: CASSVDRDPLQGTEAFF